This TCR beta chain stems from a study of shared clonotypes between healthy human individuals. Study-level results: Roughly 5% of naive CD4 clonotypes were common to a few donors.

The healthy adult donors were HIV-negative and reported no recent acute infections or vaccinations. The investigators split CD4+ cells into a CD45RA+ naive subset and a CD45RA-negative memory subset. Comments on this clone: As yet, its antigen is unknown.

Data came from immunoSEQ multiplex PCR; TCRdb stores just in-frame clones and leaves some out. The data hold 1,400,000 or so clones, with approximately 98.5% observed a single time. Germline V lookup: CDR1 SGHRS, CDR2 YFSETQ. This CDR3 comprises 16 residues. Unmatched junction bases numbered 7, after V lost 2 bases and J lost 1 base. The gene calls are TRBV5-1 and TRBJ1-1; 8 bases line up with TRBD1. Sequencing used naive CD4+ T cells sorted from blood. As to subset: CD45RA+ positively selected. The TCR sequence derives from a young man in good health. CDR3 DNA: TGCGCCAGCAGCTTCGGACCGGGACAGGCGAACACTGAAGCTTTCTTT. Its protein is CASSFGPGQANTEAFF. Looking up the rest from reference TRBV5-1 and TRBJ1-1 gives the full variable domain: KAGVTQTPRYLIKTRGQQVTLSCSPISGHRSVSWYQQTPGQGLQFLFEYFSETQRNKGNFPGRFSGRQFSNSRSEMNVSTLELGDSALYLCASSFGPGQANTEAFFGQGTRLTVV.